Presented here are 31 T cell receptor beta chains from one specimen sequenced in a study of cytomegalovirus exposure and HLA in healthy donors (dated by TCRdb to about 2017). Library preparation used the immunoSEQ multiplex PCR assay. A mixture of 60 forward primers for TCR Vbeta segments and 13 reverse primers for TCR Jbeta segments was used in the multiplex PCR. As stored in TCRdb, this immuneACCESS dataset retains in-frame rearrangements with V and J assigned. A fraction of the clones does not appear; measured against another copy, unresolved V genes explain less than half of the discrepancy, and the remainder lacks a known reason. The table for this sample lists 130,000 or so clones. The ten largest clones capture 1.7% of the sample. The specimen sequenced was PBMCs. The source of these receptors is a young man in good health and CMV-seronegative.

V gene TRBV7-2 combines with J gene TRBJ1-4; 7 bases map to TRBD1. This CDR3 has 14 residues. V shed 5 bases and J 4 bases; nucleotides not matched to a gene: 4. The V gene's germline CDR1 is SGHTA and CDR2 FQGNSA. CDR3 DNA sequence: TGTGCCAGCAGCGGAGACAGGGTTAATGAAAAACTGTTTTTT. As protein: CASSGDRVNEKLFF.

The chain links TRBV27 to TRBJ2-5; 8 bases align to TRBD1. This CDR3 has 16 amino acids. With 6 bases clipped from V and 5 bases from J, the junction kept 14 bases outside the gene matches. Germline assignment: CDR1 MNHEY and CDR2 SMNVEV (reference sequence). The CDR3 DNA reads TGTGCCAGCAGGGAATACCACAGGGGGAAGACGGAGACCCAGTACTTC. Its protein product is CASREYHRGKTETQYF.

This rearrangement joins TRBV6-1 to TRBJ2-3; D possibly corresponds to TRBD1 (6 bases). V lost 2 bases, J lost 0 bases, and 15 bases lay in between. This CDR3 has 17 amino acids. Per the germline V gene, CDR1 is MNHNS and CDR2 is SASEGT. The CDR3 spells CASSEHTTGSSTDTQYF. CDR3 bases: TGTGCCAGCAGTGAACACACCACAGGGTCAAGCACAGATACGCAGTATTTT.

V is TRBV5-1 and J is TRBJ2-5, with D possibly matching TRBD2 (6 bases). The DNA end is more similar to TRBJ2-7, so the J call may be wrong. This CDR3 spans 15 amino acids. The germline gives CDR1 SGHRS, CDR2 YFSETQ. The CDR3 region has the DNA TGCGCCAGCAGCTTATCTGGGGGGTTAGTCCACGAGCAGTACTTC. Translation: CASSLSGGLVHEQYF.

V gene TRBV19 combines with J gene TRBJ2-1; 10 positions match TRBD2. This CDR3 comprises 16 residues. Germline V gene sequence: CDR1 LNHDA, CDR2 SQIVND (reference sequence). The trim removed 5 bases at V and 7 bases at J, leaving 11 bases unmatched. The CDR3 nucleotides read TGTGCCAGTAGTCTTCGTGCTAGCGGGAGTTTAAATGAGCAGTTCTTC. This encodes CASSLRASGSLNEQFF. The whole variable domain, filled in from reference TRBV19 and TRBJ2-1, reads DGGITQSPKYLFRKEGQNVTLSCEQNLNHDAMYWYRQDPGQGLRLIYYSQIVNDFQKGDIAEGYSVSREKKESFPLTVTSAQKNPTAFYLCASSLRASGSLNEQFFGPGTRLTVL.

The chain links TRBV7-2 to TRBJ2-5; TRBD2 aligns across 15 bases. Germline trimming cut 4 bases from V and 7 bases from J; bases unmatched to any gene: 1. The V gene's germline CDR1 is SGHTA and CDR2 FQGNSA. This CDR3 is built from 14 residues. CDR3 in amino acids: CASSWGLAGGTQYF. In DNA form, the CDR3 reads TGTGCCAGCAGCTGGGGACTAGCGGGGGGGACCCAGTACTTC.

This rearrangement joins TRBV4-2 to TRBJ2-3, with 10 bases that match TRBD2. Per germline, CDR1 LGHNA and CDR2 YNFKEQ. The trim removed 1 base at V and 1 base at J, leaving 5 bases unmatched. The CDR3 spans 17 residues. The CDR3 sequence is CASSQAVAGGRTDTQYF. CDR3 in DNA: TGTGCCAGCAGCCAAGCGGTAGCGGGAGGTCGCACAGATACGCAGTATTTT.

The chain employs TRBV29-1 and TRBJ1-1; no definite D call. Germline CDR1 SQVTM, CDR2 ANQGSEA. V gave up 4 bases and J gave up 0 bases, with 9 bases separating them. This CDR3 spans 13 amino acids. Written as DNA, the CDR3 is TGCAGCGTTGCTCGGGTCCTGAACACTGAAGCTTTCTTT. Translating gives CSVARVLNTEAFF.

The rearrangement uses TRBV10-3 and TRBJ2-5; TRBD2 aligns across 8 bases. Losses at the gene ends were 10 bases for V and 1 base for J; bases not matched to a gene: 5. The CDR3 runs to 13 residues. Germline V gene lookup returns CDR1 ENHRY and CDR2 SYGVKD. CDR3 residues: CANQRGTQETQYF. In DNA, the CDR3 is TGTGCCAACCAGCGGGGGACCCAAGAGACCCAGTACTTC.

The rearrangement joins TRBV2 to TRBJ2-7; unclear D gene. The CDR3 totals 10 residues. Trimming left V 8 bases short and J 9 bases short, with 11 bases between. Per the germline V gene, CDR1 is SNHLY and CDR2 is FYNNEI. The CDR3 here is CASAGHRQYF. CDR3 nucleotide sequence: TGTGCCAGCGCCGGCCACAGGCAGTACTTC.

The CDR3, as DNA: TGCGCCAGCAGCTTGGAGAACAGTAACTATGGCTACACCTTC. Amino acids: CASSLENSNYGYTF. The chain combines TRBV5-1 with TRBJ1-2; D gene unclear. The germline V gene encodes CDR1 SGHRS and CDR2 YFSETQ. The CDR3 has 14 residues. The V gene lost 0 bases and the J gene lost 1 base, with 7 bases spanning the gap.

The chain couples TRBV27 to TRBJ2-5; tentatively, D is TRBD2 (5 bases). TRBJ2-7 explains the end of the DNA better; the J call may be wrong. The CDR3 consists of 15 residues. Germline V gene lookup returns CDR1 MNHEY and CDR2 SMNVEV (reference sequence). CDR3 DNA: TGTGCCAGCAGCCCCTCGGAGGTAAGAGGTTACGAGCAGTACTTC. It yields the protein CASSPSEVRGYEQYF.

The chain combines TRBV5-5 with TRBJ2-1, with a tentative D call TRBD1 (6 bases). V was pared by 3 bases and J by 7 bases, with 8 bases between. This CDR3 contains 12 residues. Germline CDR1 SGHKS, CDR2 YYEKEE (reference sequence). The CDR3, as DNA: TGTGCCAGCAGCTCTACAGGGAATGAGCAGTTCTTC. It encodes CASSSTGNEQFF.

V and J are TRBV9 and TRBJ1-5; unclear D gene. Germline CDR1 is SGDLS and CDR2 is YYNGEE. This CDR3 has 15 residues. Trimming cost V 3 bases and J 4 bases, with 14 bases left between them. The CDR3 is CASSASSEVNQPQHF. DNA for the CDR3: TGTGCCAGCAGCGCCAGCTCTGAGGTGAATCAGCCCCAGCATTTT.

DNA for the CDR3: TGTGCCAGCCGAGGAGGGCTCATGAACACTGAAGCTTTCTTT. Translation gives CASRGGLMNTEAFF. The V and J genes are TRBV28 and TRBJ1-1; D uncertain. Germline V gives CDR1 MDHEN, CDR2 SYDVKM. This CDR3 region has 14 residues. The germline V and J ends were trimmed by 8 bases and 0 bases, with 13 bases remaining between them.

The V gene is TRBV7-2, the J gene TRBJ2-3; D is unclear. The CDR3 covers 13 residues. Trimming took off 2 bases at V and 2 bases at J, with 5 bases between the two ends. Germline assignment: CDR1 SGHTA and CDR2 FQGNSA. The CDR3 bases are TGTGCCAGCAGCTTACCCCACACAGATACGCAGTATTTT. Its translation: CASSLPHTDTQYF.

The chain recombines TRBV2 with TRBJ2-4; maybe TRBD1 (7 bases). CDR1 is SNHLY and CDR2 is FYNNEI in the germline V gene. Trimming removed 2 bases at V and 2 bases at J, with 13 bases between. CDR3 length equals 16 residues. The CDR3 protein is CASSERGRGSKNIQYF. The CDR3 DNA sequence: TGTGCCAGCAGTGAAAGGGGGCGGGGATCCAAAAACATTCAGTACTTC.

The rearrangement links TRBV21-1 to TRBJ2-2; no DNA check was done on the table's D call, TRBD2. TRBV21-1 is a pseudogene segment. CDR3 length equals 19 residues. The CDR3 protein is CASSKVVPRGRLHTGELFF. The CDR3 region has the DNA TGTGCCAGCAGCAAAGTGGTCCCTAGAGGGCGGCTCCACACCGGGGAGCTGTTTTTT.

CDR3: CAISEERGFVDTQYF. The CDR3 DNA reads TGTGCCATCAGTGAGGAGCGGGGGTTTGTAGATACGCAGTATTTT. The V and J genes are TRBV10-3 and TRBJ2-3, with 8 bases that match TRBD2. The germline CDR1 and CDR2 sequences are ENHRY and SYGVKD. This CDR3 region has 15 residues. The V gene end was trimmed by 2 bases and the J gene end by 5 bases; junction bases not matched to a gene: 6.

V usage is TRBV5-1 and J usage is TRBJ2-1; maybe TRBD1 (6 bases). This CDR3 is built from 13 residues. V lost 2 bases to trimming and J lost 8 bases, with 11 bases between them. CDR1 and CDR2 from the germline V gene are SGHRS and YFSETQ. For the CDR3, the DNA is TGCGCCAGCAGCTTAGCAGGGGTCGATGAGCAGTTCTTC. This sequence encodes CASSLAGVDEQFF.

The chain recombines TRBV7-9 with TRBJ1-1; D gene ambiguous. Germline loops: CDR1 SEHNR, CDR2 FQNEAQ (reference sequence). The V end was cut by 5 bases, the J end by 1 base, with 8 bases between. CDR3 size: 13 residues. The CDR3 here is CASSPGRNTEAFF. The DNA of the CDR3 is TGTGCCAGCAGCCCGGGGAGGAACACTGAAGCTTTCTTT.

V and J are TRBV5-1 and TRBJ2-6, with unresolved D. Per germline, CDR1 SGHRS and CDR2 YFSETQ. V shed 5 bases and J shed 2 bases, with 11 bases lying between them. CDR3 size: 15 residues. The CDR3 reads CASRSSEAGANVLTF. The CDR3 DNA sequence: TGCGCCAGCAGGTCTTCAGAAGCTGGGGCCAACGTCCTGACTTTC.

V is TRBV29-1 and J is TRBJ2-7, with D possibly TRBD1 on 5 matching bases. Germline loops: CDR1 SQVTM, CDR2 ANQGSEA. Trimming left V 4 bases short and J 6 bases short, with 10 bases between. The CDR3 has 11 amino acids. The CDR3 sequence is CSVARGSEQYF. In nucleotides, the CDR3 is TGCAGCGTTGCTAGGGGATCCGAGCAGTACTTC.

The chain uses TRBV5-1 and TRBJ2-3, with D possibly matching TRBD1 (6 bases). Germline V lookup: CDR1 SGHRS, CDR2 YFSETQ. The V end lost 1 base, the J end lost 5 bases, and 17 bases lay between the germline ends. This CDR3 comprises 16 residues. CDR3 sequence reads: CASSLSVTGLGDTQYF. The CDR3 nucleotides are TGCGCCAGCAGCTTGTCGGTTACAGGGTTAGGAGATACGCAGTATTTT.

This chain connects TRBV30 to TRBJ2-2, with D hard to call. CDR1 and CDR2 from the germline V gene are GTSNPN and SVGIG (reference sequence). The CDR3 loop spans 13 amino acids. Trimming took off 2 bases at V and 0 bases at J, with 4 bases between the two ends. The CDR3 protein is CAWSPSNTGELFF. The CDR3 region has the DNA TGTGCCTGGAGTCCGTCGAACACCGGGGAGCTGTTTTTT.

Details on this clone: In the same sample, other DNA sequences code for this CDR3. In DNA, the CDR3 is TGCGCCAGCAGCTTGCGAACAGAGAACACCGGGGAGCTGTTTTTT. Its translation is CASSLRTENTGELFF. The chain carries TRBV5-1 and TRBJ2-2; D remains unclear. The CDR3 runs 15 residues. Between the trimmed V and J ends, which lost 1 base and 1 base, there was a span of 8 bases. CDR1 and CDR2 (germline): SGHRS, YFSETQ. The full variable domain, in which reference TRBV5-1 and TRBJ2-2 provide the parts outside the CDR3, is KAGVTQTPRYLIKTRGQQVTLSCSPISGHRSVSWYQQTPGQGLQFLFEYFSETQRNKGNFPGRFSGRQFSNSRSEMNVSTLELGDSALYLCASSLRTENTGELFFGEGSRLTVL.

This chain's CDR3 is CASSGTPTGEQYF. DNA for the CDR3: TGTGCCAGCAGTGGGACCCCCACGGGGGAGCAGTACTTC. This chain uses TRBV2 with TRBJ2-7; D is perhaps TRBD2 (5 bases). The V gene's germline CDR1 is SNHLY and CDR2 FYNNEI. V was shortened by 4 bases and J by 7 bases, with 14 bases between the two germline ends. This CDR3 contains 13 residues.

The rearrangement links TRBV6-4 to TRBJ2-1; TRBD2 aligns across 8 bases. Germline CDR1 is MRHNA and CDR2 is SNTAGT. J lost 6 bases, V lost 10 bases, and 11 bases had no gene match. The CDR3 covers 14 residues. The CDR3 DNA is TGTGCCACCCCAGCGGGAGTCATAATCAATGAGCAGTTCTTC. Translating gives CATPAGVIINEQFF.

The chain is built from TRBV7-2 and TRBJ2-5, with 9 bases matching TRBD2. Trimming took 1 base from V and 5 from J; bases not matched to a gene: 14. Germline loops: CDR1 SGHTA, CDR2 FQGNSA. The CDR3 runs to 18 residues. For the CDR3, the DNA is TGTGCCAGCAGCTTAGACTCTTTTAGCGGGGGATTTGGGGAGACCCAGTACTTC. It yields the protein CASSLDSFSGGFGETQYF.

The chain is built from TRBV11-2 and TRBJ1-1, with D tentatively TRBD1 (5 bases). This CDR3 is built from 17 residues. Trimming left V 5 bases short and J 1 base short, with 20 bases between. CDR1 and CDR2 from the germline V gene are SGHAT and FQNNGV. CDR3 DNA sequence: TGTGCCAGCAGCACACGTCGCCCGGGACTCAGGAACACTGAAGCTTTCTTT. As protein: CASSTRRPGLRNTEAFF.

The chain has TRBV11-2 and TRBJ1-1, with 7 positions matching TRBD1. The germline gives CDR1 SGHAT, CDR2 FQNNGV. V lost 4 bases, J lost 3 bases, and 14 bases stayed unmatched. This CDR3 comprises 17 residues. Written as DNA, the CDR3 is TGTGCCAGCAGCTCGGAGTTTGGGACAGTCTTCCACACTGAAGCTTTCTTT. Protein product: CASSSEFGTVFHTEAFF.